This T cell receptor beta chain stems from a study of shared clonotypes between healthy human individuals. There are 16 residues in the CDR3. The V gene's germline CDR1 is KGHSH and CDR2 LQKENI. Losses at the gene ends were 5 bases for V and 6 bases for J; bases not matched to a gene: 8. Original processing methods: Owing to the provision of junction-only sequences devoid of quality scores by immunoSEQ, filtering differed. Repertoires were generated with immunoSEQ multiplex PCR, while TCRdb's copy carries only in-frame clones and drops some. The DNA gave D and trimming, while V, J and clone size come from that table. The sample lists some 1,600,000 clones, about 98% seen once, with less than 0.55% in the top ten.

This TCR was sampled from a man between 25 and 39 years old in good health. The J gene is TRBJ2-3, the V gene TRBV18; 13 bases line up with TRBD2. The sample comprised naive CD4+ T cells sorted from blood. Noted subset: CD45RA+ positively selected. The CDR3 DNA reads as TGTGCCAGCTCATCCGGCGGACTAGCGGGAGCTGATACGCAGTATTTT. This sequence encodes CASSSGGLAGADTQYF.